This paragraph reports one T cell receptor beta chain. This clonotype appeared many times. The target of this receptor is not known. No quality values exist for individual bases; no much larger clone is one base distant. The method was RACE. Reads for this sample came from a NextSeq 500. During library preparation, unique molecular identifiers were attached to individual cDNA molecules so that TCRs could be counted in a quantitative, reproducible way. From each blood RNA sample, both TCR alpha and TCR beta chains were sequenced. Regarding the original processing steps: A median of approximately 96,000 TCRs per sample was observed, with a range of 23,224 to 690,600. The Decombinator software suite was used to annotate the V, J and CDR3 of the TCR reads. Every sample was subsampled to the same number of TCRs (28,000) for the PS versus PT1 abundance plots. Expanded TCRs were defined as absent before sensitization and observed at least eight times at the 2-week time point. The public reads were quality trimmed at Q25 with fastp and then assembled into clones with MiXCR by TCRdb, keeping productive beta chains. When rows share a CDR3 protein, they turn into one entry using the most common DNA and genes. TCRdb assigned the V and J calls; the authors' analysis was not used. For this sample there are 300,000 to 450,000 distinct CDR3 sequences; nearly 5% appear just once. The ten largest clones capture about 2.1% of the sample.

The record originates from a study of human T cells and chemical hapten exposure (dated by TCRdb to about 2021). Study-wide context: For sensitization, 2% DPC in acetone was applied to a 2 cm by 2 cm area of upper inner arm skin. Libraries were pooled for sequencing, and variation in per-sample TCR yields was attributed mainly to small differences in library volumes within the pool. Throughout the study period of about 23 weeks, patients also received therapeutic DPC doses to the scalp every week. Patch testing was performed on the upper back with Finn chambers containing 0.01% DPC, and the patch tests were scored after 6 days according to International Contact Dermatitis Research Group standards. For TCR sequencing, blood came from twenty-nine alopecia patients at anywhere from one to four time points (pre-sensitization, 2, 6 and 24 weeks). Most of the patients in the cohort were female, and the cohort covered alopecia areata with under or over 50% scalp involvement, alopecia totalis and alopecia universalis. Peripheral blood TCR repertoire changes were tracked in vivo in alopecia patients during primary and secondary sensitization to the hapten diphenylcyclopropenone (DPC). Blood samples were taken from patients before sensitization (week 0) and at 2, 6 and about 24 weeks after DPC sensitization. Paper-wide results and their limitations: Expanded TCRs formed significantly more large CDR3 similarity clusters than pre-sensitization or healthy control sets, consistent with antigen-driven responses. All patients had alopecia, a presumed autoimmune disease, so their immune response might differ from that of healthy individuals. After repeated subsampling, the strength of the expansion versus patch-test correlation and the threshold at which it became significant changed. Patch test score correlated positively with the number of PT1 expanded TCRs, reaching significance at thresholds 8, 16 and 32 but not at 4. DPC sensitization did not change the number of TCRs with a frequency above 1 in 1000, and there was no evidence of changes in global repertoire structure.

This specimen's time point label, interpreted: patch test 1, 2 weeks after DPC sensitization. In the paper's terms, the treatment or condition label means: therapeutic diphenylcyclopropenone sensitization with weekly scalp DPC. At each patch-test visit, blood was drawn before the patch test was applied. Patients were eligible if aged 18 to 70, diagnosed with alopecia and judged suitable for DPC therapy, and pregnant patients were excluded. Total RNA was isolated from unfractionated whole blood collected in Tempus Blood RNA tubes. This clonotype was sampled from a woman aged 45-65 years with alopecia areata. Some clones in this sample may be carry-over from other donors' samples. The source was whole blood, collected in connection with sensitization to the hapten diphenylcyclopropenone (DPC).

The CDR3 is CASSPRTGTNYGYTF. The sequence in DNA is TGTGCCAGCAGCCCCAGGACAGGGACGAACTATGGCTACACCTTC. The sequence is built from TRBV7-8 and TRBJ1-2; the central 8 bases match TRBD1. The germline V gene sets CDR1 to SGHVS and CDR2 to FQNEAQ. Trimming accounts for 5 bases at V and 2 bases at J, while the number of junction bases matched to no gene is 7. From the cysteine through the phenylalanine, the CDR3 covers 15 amino acids. CDR3 DNA only is kept here, 45 bases in frame from base 1.